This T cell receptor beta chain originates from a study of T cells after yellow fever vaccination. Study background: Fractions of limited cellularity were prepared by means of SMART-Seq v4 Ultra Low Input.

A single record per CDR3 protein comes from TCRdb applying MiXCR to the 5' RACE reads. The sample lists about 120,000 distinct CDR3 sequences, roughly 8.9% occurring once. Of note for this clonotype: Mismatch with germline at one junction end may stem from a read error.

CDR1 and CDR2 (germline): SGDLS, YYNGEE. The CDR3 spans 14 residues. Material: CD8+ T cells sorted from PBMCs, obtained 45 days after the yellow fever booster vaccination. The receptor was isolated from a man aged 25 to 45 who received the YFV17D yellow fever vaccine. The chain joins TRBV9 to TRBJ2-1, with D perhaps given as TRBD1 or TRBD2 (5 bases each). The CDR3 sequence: CASSVDGTYNEQFF. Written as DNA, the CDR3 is TGTGCCAGCAGCGTAGACGGGACCTATAATGAGCAGTTCTTC.